The next 31 T cell receptor beta chains were all read from a single sample in a study of blood T cell repertoires in COVID-19. Repertoires were generated with immunoSEQ multiplex PCR, while TCRdb's copy carries only in-frame clones and drops some. The data contain 65,000 to 90,000 clones, 88% of them seen just once; the ten biggest clones take up around 7.2%. The sequenced sample was peripheral blood. The receptors were sampled from a woman older than 75 with acute or convalescent COVID-19.

The rearrangement uses TRBV9 and TRBJ2-3; 13 bases match TRBD2. V lost 4 bases, J lost 6 bases, and 8 bases stayed unmatched. This CDR3 has 16 residues. Germline V gene lookup returns CDR1 SGDLS and CDR2 YYNGEE. CDR3 amino acids: CASSPRLAGGPDTQYF. CDR3 nucleotide sequence: TGTGCCAGCAGCCCCCGACTAGCGGGAGGCCCCGATACGCAGTATTTT. Full variable domain (remainder filled in from reference TRBV9 and TRBJ2-3): DSGVTQTPKHLITATGQRVTLRCSPRSGDLSVYWYQQSLDQGLQFLIQYYNGEERAKGNILERFSAQQFPDLHSELNLSSLELGDSALYFCASSPRLAGGPDTQYFGPGTRLTVL.

The chain has TRBV5-1 and TRBJ1-1, with 9 bases identical to TRBD1. The CDR3 runs 15 residues. Per the germline V gene, CDR1 is SGHRS and CDR2 is YFSETQ. Losses at the gene ends were 4 bases for V and 1 base for J; bases not matched to a gene: 5. CDR3 sequence: CASSRDRASNTEAFF. CDR3 DNA sequence: TGCGCCAGCAGCCGGGACAGGGCGTCGAACACTGAAGCTTTCTTT. The full variable domain, rest sourced from reference TRBV5-1 and TRBJ1-1, is KAGVTQTPRYLIKTRGQQVTLSCSPISGHRSVSWYQQTPGQGLQFLFEYFSETQRNKGNFPGRFSGRQFSNSRSEMNVSTLELGDSALYLCASSRDRASNTEAFFGQGTRLTVV.

The chain links TRBV29-1 to TRBJ1-2; 7 nucleotides match TRBD1. This CDR3 has 13 amino acids. V lost 6 bases, J lost 6 bases, and 10 bases stayed unmatched. Germline CDR1 and CDR2: SQVTM and ANQGSEA. The CDR3 DNA follows: TGCAGCGTCGACTACAGGGGCTACGATGGCTACACCTTC. Translating gives CSVDYRGYDGYTF.

V usage is TRBV6-2 or TRBV6-3 and J usage is TRBJ2-2; D might be TRBD2 (6 bases). The CDR3 runs to 17 residues. Germline lookup yields CDR1 MNHEY and CDR2 SVGEGT. Trimming removed 2 bases at V and 7 bases at J, with 20 bases between. The CDR3 is CASSYTAGPGSGGELFF. In DNA, the CDR3 is TGTGCCAGCAGTTACACTGCGGGACCTGGGAGTGGCGGGGAGCTGTTTTTT.

The chain is built from TRBV5-1 and TRBJ1-1, with TRBD1 as a possible D gene (5 bases). The CDR3 sequence is 16 residues long. V lost 3 bases, J lost 2 bases, and 17 bases lay in between. Germline CDR1 and CDR2: SGHRS and YFSETQ. The CDR3 reads CASSSNPSGGNTEAFF. The CDR3 nucleotides read TGCGCCAGCAGCTCCAACCCGTCCGGGGGAAACACTGAAGCTTTCTTT.

The chain has TRBV3-1 (or the pseudogene TRBV3-2) and TRBJ2-7; a weak D match, TRBD2 (6 bases). The CDR3 has 16 amino acids. Trimming shortened V by 0 bases and J by 1 base, and 13 bases separated the two germline ends. The germline gives CDR1 LGHDT, CDR2 YNNKEL (reference sequence). The CDR3 bases are TGTGCCAGCAGCCAAGACGGAGGGGTGGGTTCCTACGAGCAGTACTTC. Protein sequence: CASSQDGGVGSYEQYF.

The rearrangement uses TRBV5-1 and TRBJ1-1, with TRBD1 as a possible D gene (5 bases). The CDR3 is made up of 14 amino acids. V was trimmed by 2 bases and J by 4 bases, leaving 12 bases between them. Germline V gene sequence: CDR1 SGHRS, CDR2 YFSETQ. In nucleotides, the CDR3 is TGCGCCAGCAGCTTCGGGGGTCCGGTCACTGAAGCTTTCTTT. As protein: CASSFGGPVTEAFF.

This chain uses TRBV14 with TRBJ1-6, with 7 bases lining up with TRBD1. The trim removed 4 bases at V and 0 bases at J, leaving 9 bases unmatched. The germline CDR1 and CDR2 sequences are SGHDN and FVKESK. The CDR3 length is 18 residues. The CDR3 here is CASSLGTAKSSYNSPLHF. The CDR3 nucleotides are TGTGCCAGCAGCCTCGGGACAGCGAAAAGCTCCTATAATTCACCCCTCCACTTT. Variable domain in full (rest from reference TRBV14 and TRBJ1-6): EAGVTQFPSHSVIEKGQTVTLRCDPISGHDNLYWYRRVMGKEIKFLLHFVKESKQDESGMPNNRFLAERTGGTYSTLKVQPAELEDSGVYFCASSLGTAKSSYNSPLHFGNGTRLTVT.

The rearrangement links TRBV27 to TRBJ2-5; no reliable D call. V lost 0 bases, J lost 5 bases, and 13 bases lay in between. In germline, CDR1 is MNHEY, CDR2 SMNVEV (reference sequence). The CDR3 totals 15 residues. CDR3 DNA: TGTGCCAGCAGTTTATCGGGTGCTTTGCGGGAGACCCAGTACTTC. Translated: CASSLSGALRETQYF.

This chain links TRBV2 with TRBJ2-3; D remains ambiguous. V was shortened by 6 bases and J by 5 bases, with 3 bases between the two germline ends. The germline CDR1 and CDR2 sequences are SNHLY and FYNNEI. This CDR3 spans 10 amino acids. CDR3 bases: TGTGCCAGCAGCCAAGATACGCAGTATTTT. Translation: CASSQDTQYF.

This chain connects TRBV2 to TRBJ2-3, with TRBD2 matching 13 bases. The germline V gene has CDR1 SNHLY and CDR2 FYNNEI. The CDR3 contains 16 residues. Trimming took 7 bases from V and 8 from J; bases not matched to a gene: 12. The CDR3 sequence: CASMIGLAGATRTQYF. The CDR3 region has the DNA TGTGCCAGCATGATAGGACTAGCGGGGGCCACACGTACGCAGTATTTT.

This clone was detected only a few times. The rearrangement joins TRBV27 to TRBJ1-6; no firm D call. The CDR3 covers 15 residues. Germline V gives CDR1 MNHEY, CDR2 SMNVEV (reference sequence). V lost 3 bases, J lost 7 bases, and 13 bases lay in between. CDR3: CASSLGAQINSPLHF. The CDR3 coding sequence is TGTGCCAGCAGTTTGGGAGCGCAGATCAATTCACCCCTCCACTTT.

The V gene is TRBV7-6, the J gene TRBJ2-3, with 12 bases that match TRBD1. The junction had 3 bases not matched to a gene; V was cut back by 2 bases and J by 3 bases. This CDR3 has 16 amino acids. Germline V gene sequence: CDR1 SGHVS, CDR2 FNYEAQ. The DNA of the CDR3 is TGTGCCAGCAGCTTAATGGGACAGGGGGCTACAGATACGCAGTATTTT. Translated, it gives CASSLMGQGATDTQYF.

The chain employs TRBV14 and TRBJ2-1; 9 positions agree with TRBD2. V dropped 1 base and J dropped 12; count of bases not matched to a gene: 4. Germline V gives CDR1 SGHDN, CDR2 FVKESK. The CDR3 is made up of 13 amino acids. DNA for the CDR3: TGTGCCAGCAGCCAAGTAGTTAGCGGGGGGCAGTTCTTC. It is translated as CASSQVVSGGQFF.

The V gene is TRBV7-3, the J gene TRBJ2-2; 11 nucleotides match TRBD2. Looked up from germline, CDR1 is SGHTA and CDR2 is FQGTGA. The CDR3 consists of 17 residues. V dropped 5 bases and J dropped 4; count of bases not matched to a gene: 9. The CDR3 protein is CASSHTSGRGVTGELFF. The CDR3 DNA is TGTGCCAGCAGCCACACTAGCGGGAGAGGGGTCACCGGGGAGCTGTTTTTT.

The chain employs TRBV29-1 and TRBJ2-3; tentatively, D is TRBD1 (7 bases). The germline V gene encodes CDR1 SQVTM and CDR2 ANQGSEA. With 1 base removed from V and 5 bases from J, the gap between germline ends came to 19 bases. The CDR3 spans 16 residues. CDR3 sequence reads: CSVEGHQGGGVDTQYF. The CDR3 region has the DNA TGCAGCGTTGAAGGGCACCAGGGGGGAGGTGTAGATACGCAGTATTTT.

The chain combines TRBV12-3 or TRBV12-4 with TRBJ1-1, with 8 positions matching TRBD1. Trimming at V came to 5 bases and at J to 11 bases, leaving 10 bases not matched to a gene. The CDR3 is 13 amino acids. The DNA for the CDR3 is TGTGCCAGCAGTATTGGACAGGGTAGATCGGCTTTCTTT. Amino acids: CASSIGQGRSAFF.

V and J are TRBV7-9 and TRBJ2-3, with D maybe TRBD2 (6 bases). CDR1 SEHNR and CDR2 FQNEAQ come from the germline V gene (reference sequence). The V end was cut by 5 bases, the J end by 1 base, with 13 bases between. The CDR3 is 15 amino acids. The CDR3 region has the DNA TGTGCCAGCAGCCCTGGCGGCGGGGGCACAGATACGCAGTATTTT. It translates to CASSPGGGGTDTQYF.

The chain couples TRBV24-1 to TRBJ1-1; 8 positions agree with TRBD1. The CDR3 loop spans 14 amino acids. Germline CDR1 KGHDR, CDR2 SFDVKD. Losses at the gene ends were 9 bases for V and 5 bases for J; bases not matched to a gene: 10. The CDR3 is CATYRTGWETEAFF. CDR3 in DNA: TGTGCCACCTACAGGACAGGGTGGGAAACTGAAGCTTTCTTT.

The chain links TRBV4-2 to TRBJ1-4; 10 bases match TRBD1. In germline, CDR1 is LGHNA, CDR2 YNFKEQ. The CDR3 sequence is 17 residues long. V gave up 5 bases and J gave up 2 bases; unmatched junction bases: 8. CDR3 in amino acids: CASSYRGQGGTNEKLFF. The CDR3 coding sequence is TGTGCCAGCAGCTACCGTGGACAGGGGGGTACTAATGAAAAACTGTTTTTT.

DNA of the CDR3: TGTGCCAGCAGCTCGTCCCGGGACATTCGCGAGCAGTACTTC. Translation gives CASSSSRDIREQYF. The chain carries TRBV7-9 and TRBJ2-7, with D maybe TRBD1 (6 bases). Germline loops: CDR1 SEHNR, CDR2 FQNEAQ (reference sequence). The CDR3 is 14 residues long. V shed 4 bases and J shed 6 bases, with 16 bases lying between them.

The chain is built from TRBV18 and TRBJ1-1; D unclear. Looked up from germline, CDR1 is KGHSH and CDR2 is LQKENI. The CDR3 runs to 15 residues. V dropped 0 bases and J dropped 6 bases, with 14 bases sitting between them. CDR3 loop: CASSPPTVGAAEAFF. In DNA, the CDR3 is TGTGCCAGCTCACCACCGACGGTGGGTGCGGCTGAAGCTTTCTTT.

This sequence joins TRBV3-1 (or the pseudogene TRBV3-2) and TRBJ2-5; tentative D call: TRBD2 (6 bases). V lost 10 bases to trimming and J lost 5 bases, with 17 bases between them. The CDR3 runs 13 residues. Germline V gene data show CDR1 as LGHDT and CDR2 as YNNKEL (reference sequence). The CDR3 nucleotides read TGTGCCACCCAGAGGGACTTGGGGGAGACCCAGTACTTC. It encodes CATQRDLGETQYF.

This clone was seen just once. The V gene is TRBV19, the J gene TRBJ2-1; 8 nucleotides agree with TRBD1. Germline values: CDR1 LNHDA, CDR2 SQIVND (reference sequence). After removal of 0 bases from V and 3 bases from J, the junction contained 4 bases not matched to a gene. The CDR3 covers 16 residues. The CDR3 DNA follows: TGTGCCAGTAGTATAGAGGGGACAGGACTCTACAATGAGCAGTTCTTC. It is translated as CASSIEGTGLYNEQFF.

The V gene is TRBV6-5, the J gene TRBJ1-1, with D possibly TRBD1 on 6 matching bases. The CDR3 runs to 14 residues. Trimming took off 6 bases at V and 0 bases at J, with 11 bases between the two ends. Germline V gene data show CDR1 as MNHEY and CDR2 as SVGAGI. CDR3 amino acids: CASSSQGLNTEAFF. CDR3 bases: TGTGCCAGCAGCTCCCAGGGGTTGAACACTGAAGCTTTCTTT.

This clone has just one count. This chain links TRBV2 with TRBJ1-2; D gene uncertain. Trimming took off 8 bases at V and 2 bases at J, with 12 bases between the two ends. The CDR3 consists of 13 residues. Per the germline V gene, CDR1 is SNHLY and CDR2 is FYNNEI. CDR3 residues: CASLEDGNYGYTF. The CDR3 DNA reads as TGTGCCAGCCTGGAGGACGGGAACTATGGCTACACCTTC.

The chain joins TRBV4-3 to TRBJ2-2; perhaps TRBD1 as D (6 bases). This CDR3 spans 15 amino acids. With 5 bases removed from V and 4 bases from J, the gap between germline ends came to 14 bases. Looked up from germline, CDR1 is LGHNA and CDR2 is YSLEER. This CDR3 is CASSATQGGTGELFF. DNA of the CDR3: TGCGCCAGCAGCGCTACTCAAGGGGGCACCGGGGAGCTGTTTTTT.

The V gene is TRBV12-5, the J gene TRBJ1-3; D possibly corresponds to TRBD1 (5 bases). The CDR3 sequence is 12 residues long. Germline CDR1 is LGHNT and CDR2 is FRNRAP. V was shortened by 6 bases and J by 4 bases, with 7 bases between the two germline ends. CDR3: CASGRGGNTIYF. CDR3 in DNA: TGTGCTAGTGGCCGGGGGGGAAACACCATATATTTT.

The V gene is TRBV11-2, the J gene TRBJ1-2; TRBD1 is a possible D gene (6 bases). V was shortened by 1 base and J by 3 bases, with 15 bases between the two germline ends. The CDR3 spans 16 residues. CDR1 SGHAT and CDR2 FQNNGV come from the germline V gene. CDR3 region: CASSLGTGRGDYGYTF. As DNA, the CDR3 is TGTGCCAGCAGCTTAGGAACAGGGAGAGGAGACTATGGCTACACCTTC.

This clone came up once. V usage is TRBV28 and J usage is TRBJ1-1; the match to TRBD1 covers 7 bases. V shed 7 bases, J shed 5 bases, and the junction held 13 bases outside the gene matches. Germline values: CDR1 MDHEN, CDR2 SYDVKM. CDR3 length: 15 amino acids. The CDR3 is CASIASTGQYTEAFF. The CDR3 DNA reads TGTGCCAGCATCGCTTCAACGGGACAGTATACTGAAGCTTTCTTT.

This rearrangement joins TRBV6-5 to TRBJ2-2; the D gene is possibly TRBD1 (6 bases). Germline CDR1 is MNHEY and CDR2 is SVGAGI. The CDR3 is 16 residues long. Trimming stripped 0 bases from V and 5 bases from J, with 13 bases between. The CDR3 protein is CASSYSGGRGTGELFF. The CDR3 DNA sequence: TGTGCCAGCAGTTACTCTGGCGGAAGGGGGACCGGGGAGCTGTTTTTT.